The T cell receptor (beta chain) under discussion was sequenced for a study of cytomegalovirus exposure and HLA in healthy donors. Between the trimmed V and J ends, which lost 0 bases and 0 bases, there was a span of 9 bases. This CDR3 is 15 amino acids long. Germline CDR1 reads SGHRS; CDR2 reads YFSETQ. The PCR had 60 Vbeta and 13 Jbeta primers. TCRdb's copy holds only in-frame clones and misses some; the assay was immunoSEQ multiplex PCR. The table lists 60,000 to 75,000 clones, around 72% of them singletons. This clone has more than one count but fewer than ten. Material: PBMCs. The chain is built from TRBV5-1 and TRBJ1-1; D might be TRBD1 (5 bases). The clonotype was recovered from a woman aged 35 to 49 in good health and CMV-seropositive. This chain's CDR3 is CASSLVTGLNTEAFF. The CDR3 coding sequence is TGCGCCAGCAGCTTGGTTACAGGACTGAACACTGAAGCTTTCTTT. Using reference TRBV5-1 and TRBJ1-1 for the parts outside the CDR3, the full variable domain is KAGVTQTPRYLIKTRGQQVTLSCSPISGHRSVSWYQQTPGQGLQFLFEYFSETQRNKGNFPGRFSGRQFSNSRSEMNVSTLELGDSALYLCASSLVTGLNTEAFFGQGTRLTVV.